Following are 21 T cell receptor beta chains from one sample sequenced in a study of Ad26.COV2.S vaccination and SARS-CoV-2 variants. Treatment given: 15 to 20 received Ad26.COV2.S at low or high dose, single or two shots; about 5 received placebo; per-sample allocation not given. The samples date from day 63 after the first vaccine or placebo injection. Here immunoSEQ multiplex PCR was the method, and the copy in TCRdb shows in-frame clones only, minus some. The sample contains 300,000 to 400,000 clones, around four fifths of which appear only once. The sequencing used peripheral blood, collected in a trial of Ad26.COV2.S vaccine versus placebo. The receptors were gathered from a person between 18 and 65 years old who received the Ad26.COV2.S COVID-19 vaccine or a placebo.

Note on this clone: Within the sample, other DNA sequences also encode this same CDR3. The CDR3 DNA reads TGTGCCAGCGGACAGGGCTATGGCTACACCTTC. Residues: CASGQGYGYTF. The rearrangement joins TRBV28 to TRBJ1-2; 8 positions match TRBD1. The CDR3 covers 11 residues. The germline V gene encodes CDR1 MDHEN and CDR2 SYDVKM. Trimming at V came to 8 bases and at J to 4 bases, leaving 0 bases not matched to a gene.

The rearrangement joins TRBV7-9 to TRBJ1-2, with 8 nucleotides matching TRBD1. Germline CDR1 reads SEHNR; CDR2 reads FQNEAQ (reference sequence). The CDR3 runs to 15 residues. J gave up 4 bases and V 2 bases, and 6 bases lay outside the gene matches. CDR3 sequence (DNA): TGTGCCAGCAGCTTACAGGGGGCGCGGGGCTATGGCTACACCTTC. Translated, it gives CASSLQGARGYGYTF.

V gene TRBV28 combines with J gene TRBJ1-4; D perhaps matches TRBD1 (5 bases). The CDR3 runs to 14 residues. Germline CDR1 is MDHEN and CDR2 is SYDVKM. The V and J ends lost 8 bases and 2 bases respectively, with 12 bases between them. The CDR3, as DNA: TGTGCCAGCGGCCCCGGGGGTACTAATGAAAAACTGTTTTTT. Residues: CASGPGGTNEKLFF.

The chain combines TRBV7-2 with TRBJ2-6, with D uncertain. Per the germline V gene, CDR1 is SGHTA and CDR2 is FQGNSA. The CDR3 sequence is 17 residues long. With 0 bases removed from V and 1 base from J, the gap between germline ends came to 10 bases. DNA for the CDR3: TGTGCCAGCAGCTTAGCTCCCCAGAGGTCTGGGGCCAACGTCCTGACTTTC. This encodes CASSLAPQRSGANVLTF.

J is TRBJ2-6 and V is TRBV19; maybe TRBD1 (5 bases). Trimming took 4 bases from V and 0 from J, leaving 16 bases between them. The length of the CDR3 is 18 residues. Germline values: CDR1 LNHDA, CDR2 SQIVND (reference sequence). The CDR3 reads CASSTRQISPSGANVLTF. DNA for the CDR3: TGTGCCAGTAGTACTCGACAGATTTCACCCTCTGGGGCCAACGTCCTGACTTTC.

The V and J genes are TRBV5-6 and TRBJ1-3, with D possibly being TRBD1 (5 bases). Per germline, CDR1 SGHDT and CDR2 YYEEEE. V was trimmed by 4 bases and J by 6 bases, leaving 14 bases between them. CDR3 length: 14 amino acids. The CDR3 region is CASSLTGLPNTIYF. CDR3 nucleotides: TGTGCCAGCAGCCTAACGGGACTCCCAAACACCATATATTTT.

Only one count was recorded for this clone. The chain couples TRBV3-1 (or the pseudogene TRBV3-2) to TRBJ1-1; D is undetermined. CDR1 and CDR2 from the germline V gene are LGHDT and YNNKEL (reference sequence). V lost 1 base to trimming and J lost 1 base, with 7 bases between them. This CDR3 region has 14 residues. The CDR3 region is CASSQALKNTEAFF. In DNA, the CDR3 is TGTGCCAGCAGCCAAGCTCTGAAGAACACTGAAGCTTTCTTT.

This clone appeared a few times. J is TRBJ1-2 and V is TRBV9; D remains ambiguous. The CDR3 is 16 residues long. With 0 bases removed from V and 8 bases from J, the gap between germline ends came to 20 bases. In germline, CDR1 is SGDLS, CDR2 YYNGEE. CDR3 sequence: CASSVGGGSGPKGYTF. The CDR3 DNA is TGTGCCAGCAGCGTAGGAGGCGGGAGCGGACCCAAGGGCTACACCTTC.

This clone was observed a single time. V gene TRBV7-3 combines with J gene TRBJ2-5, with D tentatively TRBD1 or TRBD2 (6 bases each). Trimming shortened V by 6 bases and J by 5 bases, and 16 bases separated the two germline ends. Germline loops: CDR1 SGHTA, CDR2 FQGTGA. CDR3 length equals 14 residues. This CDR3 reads CASSPGGGYETQYF. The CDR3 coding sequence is TGTGCCAGCAGTCCCGGAGGGGGGTATGAGACCCAGTACTTC.

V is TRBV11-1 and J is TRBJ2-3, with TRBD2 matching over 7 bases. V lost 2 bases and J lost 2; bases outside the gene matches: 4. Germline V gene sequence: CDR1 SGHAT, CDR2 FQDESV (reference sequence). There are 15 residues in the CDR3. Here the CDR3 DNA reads TGTGCCAGCAGCTTACGGGGGGACCCCACAGATACGCAGTATTTT. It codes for CASSLRGDPTDTQYF.

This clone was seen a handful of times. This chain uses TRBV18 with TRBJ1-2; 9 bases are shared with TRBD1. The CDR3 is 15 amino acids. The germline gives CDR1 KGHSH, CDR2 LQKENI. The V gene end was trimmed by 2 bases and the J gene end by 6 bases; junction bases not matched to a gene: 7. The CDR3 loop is CASSPIGQGIDGYTF. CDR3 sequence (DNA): TGTGCCAGCTCACCAATTGGACAGGGGATAGATGGCTACACCTTC.

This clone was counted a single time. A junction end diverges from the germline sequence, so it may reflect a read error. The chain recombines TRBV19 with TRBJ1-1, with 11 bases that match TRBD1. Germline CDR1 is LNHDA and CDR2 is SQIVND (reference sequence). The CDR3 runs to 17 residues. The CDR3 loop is CASSNLPGQGVNTEAFF. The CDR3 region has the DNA TGTGCCAGTAGTAACCTCCCGGGACAGGGGGTGAATACTGAAGCTTTCTTT.

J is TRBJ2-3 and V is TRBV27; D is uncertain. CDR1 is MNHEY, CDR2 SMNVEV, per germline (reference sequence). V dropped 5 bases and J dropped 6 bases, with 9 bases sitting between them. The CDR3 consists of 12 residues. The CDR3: CASSPYPDTQYF. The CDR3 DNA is TGTGCCAGCAGTCCCTATCCGGATACGCAGTATTTT.

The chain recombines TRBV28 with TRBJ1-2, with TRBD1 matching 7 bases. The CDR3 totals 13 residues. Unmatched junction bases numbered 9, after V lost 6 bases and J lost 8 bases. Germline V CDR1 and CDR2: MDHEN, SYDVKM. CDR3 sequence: CASRQTGTAGYTF. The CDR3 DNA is TGTGCCAGCAGGCAAACCGGGACAGCCGGCTACACCTTC.

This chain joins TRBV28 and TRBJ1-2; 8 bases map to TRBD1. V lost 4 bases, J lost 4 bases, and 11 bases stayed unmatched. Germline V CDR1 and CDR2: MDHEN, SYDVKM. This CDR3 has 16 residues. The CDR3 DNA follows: TGTGCCAGCAGTTCCCCGGGACAGGTGATTTTCTATGGCTACACCTTC. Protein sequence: CASSSPGQVIFYGYTF.

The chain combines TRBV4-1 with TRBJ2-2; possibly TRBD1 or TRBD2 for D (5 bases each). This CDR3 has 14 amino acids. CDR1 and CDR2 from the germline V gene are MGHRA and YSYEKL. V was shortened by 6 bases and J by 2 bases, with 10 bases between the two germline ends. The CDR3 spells CASRRGINTGELFF. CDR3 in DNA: TGCGCCAGCAGGAGGGGTATAAACACCGGGGAGCTGTTTTTT.

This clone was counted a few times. The CDR3 coding sequence is TGTGCCAGCAGCCTAGCCAATTTTCAGGACGGCACTGAAGCTTTCTTT. It is translated as CASSLANFQDGTEAFF. The chain has TRBV4-2 and TRBJ1-1; D is ambiguous. The CDR3 consists of 16 residues. V was trimmed by 4 bases and J by 4 bases, leaving 19 bases between them. The germline CDR1 and CDR2 sequences are LGHNA and YNFKEQ.

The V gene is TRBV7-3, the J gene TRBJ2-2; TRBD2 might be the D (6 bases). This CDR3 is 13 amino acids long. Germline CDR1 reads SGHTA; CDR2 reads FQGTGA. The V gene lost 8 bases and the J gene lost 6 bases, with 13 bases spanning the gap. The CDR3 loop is CASGGLPPGELFF. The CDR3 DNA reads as TGTGCCAGCGGGGGACTCCCTCCCGGGGAGCTGTTTTTT.

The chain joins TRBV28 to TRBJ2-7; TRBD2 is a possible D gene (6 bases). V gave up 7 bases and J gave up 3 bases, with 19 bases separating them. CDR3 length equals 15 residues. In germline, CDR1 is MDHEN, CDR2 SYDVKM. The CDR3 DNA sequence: TGTGCCAGCACCGCGCCCCAGGGAGGAGGCTACGAGCAGTACTTC. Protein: CASTAPQGGGYEQYF.

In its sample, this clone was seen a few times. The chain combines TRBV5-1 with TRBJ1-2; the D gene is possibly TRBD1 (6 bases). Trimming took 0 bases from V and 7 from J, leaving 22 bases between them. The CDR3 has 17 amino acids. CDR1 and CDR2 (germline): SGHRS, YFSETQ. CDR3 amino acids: CASSLETPLAGVGGYTF. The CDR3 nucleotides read TGCGCCAGCAGCTTGGAGACCCCCCTCGCAGGGGTGGGTGGCTACACCTTC.

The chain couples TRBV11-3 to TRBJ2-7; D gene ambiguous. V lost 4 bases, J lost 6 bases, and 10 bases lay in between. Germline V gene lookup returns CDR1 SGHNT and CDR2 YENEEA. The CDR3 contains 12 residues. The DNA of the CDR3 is TGTGCCAGCAGCTCCAGTTGGGGCGAGCAGTACTTC. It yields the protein CASSSSWGEQYF.